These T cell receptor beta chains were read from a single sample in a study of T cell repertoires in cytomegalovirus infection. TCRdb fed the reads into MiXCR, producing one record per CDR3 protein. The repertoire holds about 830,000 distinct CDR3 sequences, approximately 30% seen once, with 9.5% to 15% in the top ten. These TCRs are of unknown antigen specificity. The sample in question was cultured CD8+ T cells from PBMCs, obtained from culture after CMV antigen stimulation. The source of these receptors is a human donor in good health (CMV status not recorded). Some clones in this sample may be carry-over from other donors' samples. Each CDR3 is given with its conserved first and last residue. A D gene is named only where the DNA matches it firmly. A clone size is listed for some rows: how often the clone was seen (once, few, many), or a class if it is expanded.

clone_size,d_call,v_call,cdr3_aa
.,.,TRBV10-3,CAISESGQTTQPQHF
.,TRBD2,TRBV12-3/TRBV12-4,CASSLRLAVYEQYF
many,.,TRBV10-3,CAISGGDYEQYF
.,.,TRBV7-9,CASSSSSDPRHEETQYF
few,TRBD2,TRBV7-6,CASSWGLAGGPRDTGELFF
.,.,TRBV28,CASSLAPGRLVLTGELFF
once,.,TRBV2,CASCEFYRDQETQYF
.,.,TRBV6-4,CASSLGIGNQPQHF
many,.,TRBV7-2,CASSLGGSPVFF
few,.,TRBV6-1,CASTDQGYSNQPQHF
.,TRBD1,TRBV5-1,CASSYTDRAEKLFF
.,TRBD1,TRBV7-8,CASSSDRGIHEQYF
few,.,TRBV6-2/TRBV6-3,CASSYGVPMNTEAFF
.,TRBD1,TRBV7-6,CASSITGGSGGEQFF
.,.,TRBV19,CASSTRDSSGGTQYF
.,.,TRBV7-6,CASSPPLVGGSTDTQYF
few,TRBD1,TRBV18,CASSGTERYNEQFF
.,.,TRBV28,CASSPRDATEAFF
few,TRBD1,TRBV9,CASSVSTGGMNTEAFF
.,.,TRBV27,CASFADRNTEAFF
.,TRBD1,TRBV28,CASSSGQGAWETQYF
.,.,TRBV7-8,CANSFSSRRGAFF
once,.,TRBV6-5,CASSYGPGDTEAFF
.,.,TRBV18,CASSPYGTEFGYTF
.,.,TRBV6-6,CASSLTPLLPRGFSNQPQHF
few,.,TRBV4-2,CASSQEPGASDNEQFF
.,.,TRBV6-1,CASSESPNTGELFF
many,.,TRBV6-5,CASSYSSVRVDTEAFF
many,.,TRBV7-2,CASSLSRTTEAFF
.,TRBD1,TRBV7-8,CASKQGTGVAEAFF
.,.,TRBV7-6,CASSPTWGLNQPQHF